Following are 32 T cell receptor beta chains from one sample sequenced in a study of OX40 agonist ivuxolimab in advanced cancers. Generated by immunoSEQ multiplex PCR, the TCRdb table keeps only in-frame clones and is missing some. The sample holds approximately 100,000 clones, roughly 89% seen once. The sample here was CD4+ or CD8+ T cells sorted from blood, taken in a trial of the OX40 agonist ivuxolimab. These receptors came from an adult with an advanced solid tumor such as melanoma, head and neck, liver or kidney cancer.

The chain has TRBV18 and TRBJ1-2, with D possibly TRBD1 on 6 matching bases. The V and J ends lost 6 bases and 8 bases respectively, with 19 bases between them. The CDR3 is 14 residues long. The germline V gene has CDR1 KGHSH and CDR2 LQKENI. CDR3 loop: CASSQRGGRDGYTF. The CDR3 DNA is TGTGCCAGCTCTCAACGGGGGGGCAGGGACGGCTACACCTTC.

DNA of the CDR3: TGTGCCACAAAGCCCGAGACTAATGAAAAACTGTTTTTT. Residues: CATKPETNEKLFF. This rearrangement joins TRBV19 to TRBJ1-4; D unclear. Germline V lookup: CDR1 LNHDA, CDR2 SQIVND (reference sequence). The CDR3 has 13 amino acids. V was cut by 10 bases and J by 2 bases, with 11 bases left in between.

The V and J genes are TRBV7-2 and TRBJ1-1, with no clear D. CDR3 length: 15 amino acids. Trimming stripped 4 bases from V and 1 base from J, with 13 bases between. Germline loops: CDR1 SGHTA, CDR2 FQGNSA. The CDR3 DNA follows: TGTGCCAGCAGCTACTTAGGGTCAGGGAACACTGAAGCTTTCTTT. This encodes CASSYLGSGNTEAFF.

The V gene is TRBV14, the J gene TRBJ1-2; D not certain. Germline V gives CDR1 SGHDN, CDR2 FVKESK. The CDR3 covers 13 residues. V was shortened by 4 bases and J by 8 bases, with 14 bases between the two germline ends. Written as DNA, the CDR3 is TGTGCCAGCAGCCCTCGGTTGGTCGGGGGCTACACCTTC. Residues: CASSPRLVGGYTF.

This chain links TRBV5-1 with TRBJ1-2; D gene uncertain. CDR1 SGHRS and CDR2 YFSETQ come from the germline V gene. Trimming pared 4 bases from V and 8 bases from J, leaving 21 bases between. CDR3 length: 15 residues. CDR3 loop: CASSPTLSPEAGYTF. CDR3 nucleotides: TGCGCCAGCAGCCCAACACTGTCCCCGGAGGCCGGCTACACCTTC.

The CDR3 DNA sequence: TGTGCCAGTAGTATAGATGGGACAGGGTTCGCGAACACCGGGGAGCTGTTTTTT. This encodes CASSIDGTGFANTGELFF. The chain joins TRBV19 to TRBJ2-2; 9 bases line up with TRBD1. The germline V gene encodes CDR1 LNHDA and CDR2 SQIVND (reference sequence). Trimming at V came to 0 bases and at J to 0 bases, leaving 5 bases not matched to a gene. The CDR3 is made up of 18 amino acids.

The sample holds one count of this clone. The chain recombines TRBV4-1 with TRBJ1-6; D remains unclear. Germline CDR1 is MGHRA and CDR2 is YSYEKL. This CDR3 has 14 residues. V was trimmed by 0 bases and J by 10 bases, leaving 10 bases between them. DNA for the CDR3: TGCGCCAGCAGCCAAGACGTTGGTAACTCACCCCTCCACTTT. Amino acid sequence: CASSQDVGNSPLHF.

V and J are TRBV27 and TRBJ2-7; perhaps TRBD1 as D (6 bases). Germline V CDR1 and CDR2: MNHEY, SMNVEV (reference sequence). Trimming removed 6 bases at V and 5 bases at J, with 14 bases between. This CDR3 spans 13 amino acids. The CDR3 DNA reads as TGTGCCAGCAGCTTTGACAGGAACCACGAGCAGTACTTC. Protein: CASSFDRNHEQYF.

This sequence joins TRBV5-1 and TRBJ2-1; D ambiguous. The length of the CDR3 is 13 residues. Trimming removed 0 bases from V and 9 bases from J, with 10 bases in between. The germline gives CDR1 SGHRS, CDR2 YFSETQ. The CDR3, as DNA: TGCGCCAGCAGCTTGGTATTGGGTTCTGAGCAGTTCTTC. Its protein product is CASSLVLGSEQFF.

The chain is built from TRBV25-1 and TRBJ2-7; D not certain. V was shortened by 2 bases and J by 3 bases, with 11 bases between the two germline ends. CDR1 and CDR2 (germline): MGHDK, SYGVNS. The length of the CDR3 is 14 residues. CDR3 sequence (DNA): TGTGCCAGCAGTGAAGAAGGTGCTCTCTACGAGCAGTACTTC. It encodes CASSEEGALYEQYF.

The chain is built from TRBV9 and TRBJ1-1; D not resolved. Germline V CDR1 and CDR2: SGDLS, YYNGEE. The CDR3 sequence is 13 residues long. V was shortened by 0 bases and J by 6 bases, with 9 bases between the two germline ends. This chain's CDR3 is CASSVGAGAEAFF. Here the CDR3 DNA reads TGTGCCAGCAGCGTAGGGGCAGGTGCTGAAGCTTTCTTT.

The rearrangement joins TRBV25-1 to TRBJ2-5, with no clear D. Germline V gene lookup returns CDR1 MGHDK and CDR2 SYGVNS. CDR3 length: 14 amino acids. Trimming took 3 bases from V and 5 from J, leaving 13 bases between them. The CDR3 nucleotides read TGTGCCAGCAGTGATCCTAAGGGTGCCGAGACCCAGTACTTC. Translation: CASSDPKGAETQYF.

The chain recombines TRBV2 with TRBJ2-1; possibly TRBD1 or TRBD2 for D (7 bases each). Germline V gene lookup returns CDR1 SNHLY and CDR2 FYNNEI. V lost 11 bases, J lost 0 bases, and 17 bases lay in between. The CDR3 covers 15 residues. The CDR3 reads CAGGRGPSSYNEQFF. CDR3 DNA: TGTGCCGGTGGGAGGGGGCCGAGCTCCTACAATGAGCAGTTCTTC.

V usage is TRBV6-5 and J usage is TRBJ2-7; TRBD1 agrees at 7 bases. The germline V gene encodes CDR1 MNHEY and CDR2 SVGAGI. The CDR3 contains 13 residues. The ends lost 6 bases at V and 2 bases at J; junction bases unmatched: 4. CDR3 amino acids: CASRADRTYEQYF. The CDR3 DNA follows: TGTGCCAGCAGGGCGGACAGGACCTACGAGCAGTACTTC.

The chain combines TRBV7-8 with TRBJ1-2; possible D gene TRBD1, 6 bases. Germline V lookup: CDR1 SGHVS, CDR2 FQNEAQ. This CDR3 is 19 amino acids long. The germline V and J ends were trimmed by 3 bases and 0 bases, with 23 bases remaining between them. CDR3 sequence (DNA): TGTGCCAGCAGCTTGCTGCATCGGGGCAGGGGTGCCCCTAACTATGGCTACACCTTC. This sequence encodes CASSLLHRGRGAPNYGYTF. Drawing the rest from reference TRBV7-8 and TRBJ1-2, the complete variable domain is GAGVSQSPRYKVAKRGQDVALRCDPISGHVSLFWYQQALGQGPEFLTYFQNEAQLDKSGLPSDRFFAERPEGSVSTLKIQRTQQEDSAVYLCASSLLHRGRGAPNYGYTFGSGTRLTVV.

This chain connects TRBV5-1 to TRBJ1-2, with 10 bases lining up with TRBD1. Germline CDR1 reads SGHRS; CDR2 reads YFSETQ. The trim removed 3 bases at V and 8 bases at J, leaving 10 bases unmatched. The CDR3 is 15 amino acids. DNA of the CDR3: TGCGCCAGCAGCTCGACAGGGGGCGACTTGCGGGGCTACACCTTC. Residues: CASSSTGGDLRGYTF.

The rearrangement uses TRBV5-1 and TRBJ2-5, with 8 positions matching TRBD1. CDR3 length: 17 residues. Trimming at V came to 6 bases and at J to 0 bases, leaving 13 bases not matched to a gene. Germline V gives CDR1 SGHRS, CDR2 YFSETQ. CDR3 sequence: CASNGGTGGFYQETQYF. CDR3 coding DNA: TGCGCCAGCAACGGGGGTACAGGGGGATTCTACCAAGAGACCCAGTACTTC.

The chain employs TRBV5-1 and TRBJ1-4; D remains ambiguous. This CDR3 contains 15 residues. Per germline, CDR1 SGHRS and CDR2 YFSETQ. V lost 4 bases to trimming and J lost 0 bases, with 10 bases between them. The CDR3 nucleotides are TGCGCCAGCAGCGGGCCCTCAACAACTAATGAAAAACTGTTTTTT. Protein sequence: CASSGPSTTNEKLFF.

DNA for the CDR3: TGTGCCAGCAGCTTCTTAGTAGGGACCGGGGAGCTGTTTTTT. Translating gives CASSFLVGTGELFF. The J gene is TRBJ2-2, the V gene TRBV7-9; D not resolved. Germline V lookup: CDR1 SEHNR, CDR2 FQNEAQ (reference sequence). The CDR3 consists of 14 residues. V was clipped by 3 bases and J by 5 bases, with 10 bases between them.

The J gene is TRBJ2-7, the V gene TRBV5-4, with TRBD1 matching over 7 bases. The CDR3 extends over 16 amino acids. Germline V lookup: CDR1 SGHNT, CDR2 YYREEE (reference sequence). Unmatched junction bases numbered 7, after V lost 0 bases and J lost 1 base. CDR3 in amino acids: CASSLGGPGQSYEQYF. The CDR3 DNA sequence: TGTGCCAGCAGCTTGGGAGGACCGGGACAGTCCTACGAGCAGTACTTC.

This clone has only a few counts. The chain couples TRBV7-9 to TRBJ2-3; D unresolved. The length of the CDR3 is 11 residues. The V end was cut by 5 bases, the J end by 3 bases, with 3 bases between. Germline V gene data show CDR1 as SEHNR and CDR2 as FQNEAQ (reference sequence). For the CDR3, the DNA is TGTGCCAGCAGCCCGACAGATACGCAGTATTTT. Protein sequence: CASSPTDTQYF.

The chain couples TRBV7-2 to TRBJ1-4; 8 nucleotides line up with TRBD1. This CDR3 is 14 amino acids long. The J segment lost 2 bases and the V segment lost 7 bases, leaving 3 bases of the junction unmatched. Germline-derived CDR1 and CDR2 are SGHTA and FQGNSA. CDR3 sequence reads: CASKRTGTNEKLFF. The CDR3 DNA reads TGTGCCAGCAAAAGGACAGGGACTAATGAAAAACTGTTTTTT.

Relative to its sample, this clone is medium-sized. J is TRBJ1-1 and V is TRBV6-6; 7 bases map to TRBD1. J gave up 1 base and V 7 bases, and 3 bases lay outside the gene matches. Germline V lookup: CDR1 MNHNY, CDR2 SVGAGI (reference sequence). The CDR3 length is 13 residues. This CDR3 reads CASMGTANTEAFF. The CDR3 DNA is TGTGCCAGCATGGGGACAGCGAACACTGAAGCTTTCTTT.

The V call is TRBV9, the J call TRBJ2-2; no definite D call. V dropped 0 bases and J dropped 0 bases, with 15 bases sitting between them. The CDR3 length is 18 residues. The germline V gene has CDR1 SGDLS and CDR2 YYNGEE. This CDR3 is CASSVGPHGASNTGELFF. The CDR3 region has the DNA TGTGCCAGCAGCGTAGGACCACATGGTGCCTCGAACACCGGGGAGCTGTTTTTT.

V and J are TRBV5-1 and TRBJ2-3; D is ambiguous. The CDR3 covers 12 residues. The V end was cut by 2 bases, the J end by 0 bases, with 1 base between. From germline, CDR1 is SGHRS and CDR2 YFSETQ. The CDR3 DNA reads TGCGCCAGCAGCTTTAGCACAGATACGCAGTATTTT. Translated: CASSFSTDTQYF. Based on the CDR3 plus reference TRBV5-1 and TRBJ2-3, the full variable domain is KAGVTQTPRYLIKTRGQQVTLSCSPISGHRSVSWYQQTPGQGLQFLFEYFSETQRNKGNFPGRFSGRQFSNSRSEMNVSTLELGDSALYLCASSFSTDTQYFGPGTRLTVL.

V gene TRBV7-2 combines with J gene TRBJ1-6, with D perhaps TRBD1 (6 bases). Trimming pared 0 bases from V and 7 bases from J, leaving 10 bases between. Germline V gives CDR1 SGHTA, CDR2 FQGNSA. The CDR3 length is 15 residues. CDR3 in DNA: TGTGCCAGCAGCTTAGCGGCAGGGGCGAATTCACCCCTCCACTTT. Translation: CASSLAAGANSPLHF.

This sequence joins TRBV20-1 and TRBJ1-2, with D hard to call. The germline gives CDR1 DFQATT, CDR2 SNEGSKA (reference sequence). This CDR3 contains 11 residues. V shed 2 bases and J shed 9 bases, with 10 bases lying between them. The CDR3 protein is CSARPETSYTF. DNA for the CDR3: TGCAGTGCTAGACCCGAGACCAGCTACACCTTC.

Worth noting for this clone: The conserved final phenylalanine or tryptophan is absent from the CDR3, which likely points to a read error. The V and J genes are TRBV6-1 and TRBJ1-6; D not resolved. V was cut by 8 bases and J by 6 bases, with 11 bases left in between. The CDR3 has 13 amino acids. The germline V gene has CDR1 MNHNS and CDR2 SASEGT. CDR3 loop: CASSLPVNSPLHL. CDR3 bases: TGTGCCAGCTCCTTACCGGTTAATTCACCCCTCCACCTT.

This clone was counted once. The chain carries TRBV5-1 and TRBJ2-1, with 11 bases identical to TRBD1. The CDR3 loop spans 14 amino acids. From germline, CDR1 is SGHRS and CDR2 YFSETQ. The ends lost 7 bases at V and 6 bases at J; junction bases unmatched: 6. The CDR3 DNA is TGCGCCAGCTCCGGGACAGGGGGAGGCAATGAGCAGTTCTTC. It is translated as CASSGTGGGNEQFF.

The chain has TRBV7-9 and TRBJ1-6; D unclear. V was pared by 0 bases and J by 7 bases, with 10 bases between. This CDR3 is 15 amino acids long. Germline loops: CDR1 SEHNR, CDR2 FQNEAQ (reference sequence). The CDR3 DNA is TGTGCCAGCAGCTTAGCCGGGCAGGCCAATTCACCCCTCCACTTT. It translates to CASSLAGQANSPLHF.

V and J are TRBV6-5 and TRBJ1-6; TRBD1 agrees at 7 bases. Trimming took 0 bases from V and 13 from J; bases not matched to a gene: 9. This CDR3 contains 15 residues. Germline V gene sequence: CDR1 MNHEY, CDR2 SVGAGI. CDR3 sequence: CASSYSTGSRAPLHF. Written as DNA, the CDR3 is TGTGCCAGCAGTTACTCGACAGGGAGCCGAGCGCCCCTCCACTTT.

The chain is built from TRBV5-1 and TRBJ2-5, with D possibly being TRBD1 (6 bases). Deletions cut 4 bases from V and 2 bases from J, with 15 bases between. Germline V gives CDR1 SGHRS, CDR2 YFSETQ. This CDR3 has 15 residues. DNA of the CDR3: TGCGCCAGCAGCCCGGACAGCCCTACTCAAGAGACCCAGTACTTC. Its translation is CASSPDSPTQETQYF.